This T cell receptor beta chain was observed in a study of control samples from healthy donors and cancer patients. Profiling relied on immunoSEQ multiplex PCR, and the TCRdb table lists in-frame clones only, not all of them. The sample holds about 110,000 clones; 90% are singletons and the top ten take under 4.5%. Germline V gives CDR1 SGHKS, CDR2 YYEKEE (reference sequence). The V and J ends lost 4 bases and 5 bases, in that order; junction bases with no gene match: 11. This CDR3 region has 16 residues. This TCR derives from a human donor in good health. The donor label of this sample is uncertain. This sequence joins TRBV5-5 and TRBJ2-2, with 7 bases lining up with TRBD1. The sequencing sample was made of blood. The CDR3: CASSLTRQGRTGELFF. The CDR3 DNA sequence: TGTGCCAGCAGCCTCACCCGACAGGGAAGGACCGGGGAGCTGTTTTTT.